The 29 T cell receptor beta chains listed next were all sequenced from one sample in a study of blood T cell repertoires in COVID-19 (dated by TCRdb to 2018 to 2021). Receptor amplification or capture employed the immunoSEQ multiplex PCR assay. TCRdb re-hosts the immuneACCESS table, in-frame sequences only. Its copies lack some clones; in the studies checked, an unresolved V gene accounts for under half of them, and the cause for the rest is not known. The sample profile shows roughly 230,000 clones; about 85% of them were found once. Around 6.5% of the sample belongs to the ten largest clones. Sequenced input: peripheral blood. The receptors derive from a woman in her sixties with active or convalescent COVID-19.

CDR3 sequence reads: CASSKRKGVNTEAFF. In nucleotides, the CDR3 is TGTGCCAGCAGCAAAAGGAAAGGGGTGAACACTGAAGCTTTCTTT. The chain has TRBV7-9 and TRBJ1-1; D perhaps matches TRBD1 (5 bases). This CDR3 has 15 residues. Per the germline V gene, CDR1 is SEHNR and CDR2 is FQNEAQ (reference sequence). Trimming removed 5 bases from V and 0 bases from J, with 13 bases in between.

This clone has just one count. V gene TRBV6-2 or TRBV6-3 combines with J gene TRBJ2-2; 7 bases align to TRBD2. The V segment lost 2 bases and the J segment 0 bases; nucleotides outside the gene matches: 6. The germline V gene encodes CDR1 MNHEY and CDR2 SVGEGT. This CDR3 has 17 residues. The CDR3 sequence: CASSYVGGGSNTGELFF. The CDR3 DNA follows: TGTGCCAGCAGTTACGTCGGCGGGGGTTCGAACACCGGGGAGCTGTTTTTT.

This chain joins TRBV10-2 and TRBJ2-1, with TRBD2 matching 14 bases. The V segment lost 4 bases and the J segment 8 bases; nucleotides outside the gene matches: 1. The CDR3 has 14 residues. CDR1 is WSHSY, CDR2 SAAADI, per germline. For the CDR3, the DNA is TGCGCCAGCAGTGTGACTAGCGGGGGGGATGAGCAGTTCTTC. It codes for CASSVTSGGDEQFF.

This chain links TRBV29-1 with TRBJ2-1; 11 nucleotides align to TRBD2. The CDR3 has 11 residues. Germline V lookup: CDR1 SQVTM, CDR2 ANQGSEA. V lost 7 bases and J lost 8; bases outside the gene matches: 1. In DNA form, the CDR3 reads TGCAGCGGGGGACTAGCGGATGAGCAGTTCTTC. It is translated as CSGGLADEQFF.

This chain connects TRBV10-3 to TRBJ2-3, with a weak D call TRBD2 (6 bases). Trimming removed 3 bases from V and 4 bases from J, with 14 bases in between. The CDR3 runs to 15 residues. Germline V gives CDR1 ENHRY, CDR2 SYGVKD. The CDR3 loop is CAISDRDLGADTQYF. CDR3 DNA: TGTGCCATCAGTGACCGGGACTTAGGTGCAGATACGCAGTATTTT.

The V and J genes are TRBV5-1 and TRBJ2-1; 8 nucleotides match TRBD2. The ends lost 0 bases at V and 6 bases at J; junction bases unmatched: 11. The germline V gene has CDR1 SGHRS and CDR2 YFSETQ. This CDR3 region has 17 residues. CDR3 sequence: CASSLAPGLARPNEQFF. Here the CDR3 DNA reads TGCGCCAGCAGCTTGGCCCCTGGACTAGCAAGACCCAATGAGCAGTTCTTC.

The gene calls are TRBV5-1 and TRBJ2-3, with D perhaps TRBD2 (5 bases). The CDR3 spans 16 residues. The V and J ends lost 4 bases and 0 bases respectively, with 15 bases between them. Germline-derived CDR1 and CDR2 are SGHRS and YFSETQ. CDR3 bases: TGCGCCAGCAGCACCCCCTCTGGGAGTAGCACAGATACGCAGTATTTT. Translating gives CASSTPSGSSTDTQYF.

The CDR3 coding sequence is TGTGCCAGCAGCCAAGATCTAGCGGGAACCCACAATGAGCAGTTCTTC. This encodes CASSQDLAGTHNEQFF. The V call is TRBV3-1 (or the pseudogene TRBV3-2), the J call TRBJ2-1; 9 nucleotides line up with TRBD2. CDR1 LGHDT and CDR2 YNNKEL come from the germline V gene (reference sequence). V trimming: 0 bases; J trimming: 5 bases; junction bases outside the gene matches: 5. This CDR3 is built from 16 residues.

The chain has TRBV7-8 and TRBJ1-1; D unresolved. Germline-derived CDR1 and CDR2 are SGHVS and FQNEAQ. The CDR3 has 12 residues. Trimming took 5 bases from V and 7 from J, leaving 11 bases between them. CDR3 nucleotide sequence: TGTGCCAGCAGCAGAGGGCAATTTGAAGCTTTCTTT. Residues: CASSRGQFEAFF.

The gene calls are TRBV5-6 and TRBJ2-2; TRBD2 agrees at 9 bases. Germline V gene data show CDR1 as SGHDT and CDR2 as YYEEEE. The CDR3 is made up of 15 amino acids. V was pared by 4 bases and J by 6 bases, with 7 bases of the junction left unmatched. The CDR3 nucleotides are TGTGCCAGCAGCCCGGGCGGGGGGGCCGCCGGGGAGCTGTTTTTT. Amino acid sequence: CASSPGGGAAGELFF.

The chain couples TRBV4-2 to TRBJ1-5; D is unresolved. Trimming stripped 0 bases from V and 2 bases from J, with 11 bases between. Germline CDR1 reads LGHNA; CDR2 reads YNFKEQ. The CDR3 extends over 16 amino acids. The CDR3 bases are TGTGCCAGCAGCCAAGATAGTGTGGTGCGCAATCAGCCCCAGCATTTT. Translating it yields CASSQDSVVRNQPQHF.

The CDR3 nucleotides read TGTGCCAGCAGTGGCCCTGGGGGGTTGCAGTACGTC. Protein sequence: CASSGPGGLQYV. The chain is built from TRBV2 and TRBJ2-7; perhaps TRBD2 as D (6 bases). The germline CDR1 and CDR2 sequences are SNHLY and FYNNEI. Trimming took 4 bases from V and 9 from J, leaving 13 bases between them. This CDR3 contains 12 residues.

The gene calls are TRBV9 and TRBJ2-1; TRBD2 might be the D (6 bases). V was clipped by 0 bases and J by 2 bases, with 15 bases between them. The germline V gene has CDR1 SGDLS and CDR2 YYNGEE. The CDR3 runs to 17 residues. CDR3 in DNA: TGTGCCAGCAGCGTAGGGTTAGGCGGGGCTCCCTACAATGAGCAGTTCTTC. Its protein is CASSVGLGGAPYNEQFF.

In regard to this clone: The same CDR3 arises from other DNA sequences in this sample as well. J is TRBJ1-2 and V is TRBV29-1, with D tentatively TRBD1 (5 bases). Germline V gives CDR1 SQVTM, CDR2 ANQGSEA. The CDR3 consists of 14 residues. Trimming removed 7 bases at V and 6 bases at J, with 21 bases between. CDR3 DNA sequence: TGCAGCGCAGAAGGACAAGGCCTGTTCGATGGCTACACCTTC. Its translation: CSAEGQGLFDGYTF.

The chain combines TRBV28 with TRBJ2-1; 9 nucleotides match TRBD1. Germline CDR1 reads MDHEN; CDR2 reads SYDVKM. The junction had 8 bases not matched to a gene; V was cut back by 8 bases and J by 12 bases. The CDR3 contains 12 residues. CDR3 nucleotide sequence: TGTGCCAGCGGGGACAGGGTCAGAGGGCAGTTCTTC. It specifies CASGDRVRGQFF.

V gene TRBV7-8 combines with J gene TRBJ1-6; no definite D call. The ends were cut back, 5 bases at V and 7 bases at J, with 12 bases in the middle. CDR1 is SGHVS and CDR2 is FQNEAQ in the germline V gene. The CDR3 spans 14 residues. Here the CDR3 reads CASSPAGANSPLHF. CDR3 bases: TGTGCCAGCAGCCCCGCCGGAGCGAATTCACCCCTCCACTTT.

This rearrangement joins TRBV4-2 to TRBJ2-1; a possible D gene is TRBD2 (5 bases). With 2 bases removed from V and 3 bases from J, the gap between germline ends came to 14 bases. The CDR3 spans 16 residues. Germline V CDR1 and CDR2: LGHNA, YNFKEQ. The CDR3 here is CASSQSGGELYNEQFF. The CDR3 bases are TGTGCCAGCAGCCAAAGCGGAGGAGAACTCTACAATGAGCAGTTCTTC.

J is TRBJ2-3 and V is TRBV28, with D maybe TRBD1 (5 bases). Trimming pared 3 bases from V and 6 bases from J, leaving 13 bases between. The CDR3 covers 14 residues. CDR1 is MDHEN, CDR2 SYDVKM, per germline. DNA of the CDR3: TGTGCCAGCAGTTTTTCTACAGGAAGTGATACGCAGTATTTT. Translating it yields CASSFSTGSDTQYF.

J is TRBJ2-3 and V is TRBV29-1, with 10 bases aligning to TRBD1. Germline V lookup: CDR1 SQVTM, CDR2 ANQGSEA. The CDR3 loop spans 15 amino acids. Trimming took 6 bases from V and 2 from J; bases not matched to a gene: 8. The DNA of the CDR3 is TGCAGCGTCGGCCTCGGGACAGGGGCCACAGATACGCAGTATTTT. The encoded protein is CSVGLGTGATDTQYF.

J is TRBJ2-5 and V is TRBV7-8; 9 positions agree with TRBD1. The ends lost 7 bases at V and 5 bases at J; junction bases unmatched: 11. The CDR3 contains 15 residues. The germline CDR1 and CDR2 sequences are SGHVS and FQNEAQ. The CDR3 sequence is CASTRQGVLKETQYF. The DNA for the CDR3 is TGTGCCAGCACCAGACAGGGGGTTTTGAAGGAGACCCAGTACTTC.

This clone is a singleton in its sample. The V gene is TRBV14, the J gene TRBJ1-1; 8 bases are a match to TRBD1. The CDR3 runs 16 residues. Trimming took 4 bases from V and 0 from J; bases not matched to a gene: 7. CDR1 and CDR2 (germline): SGHDN, FVKESK. This chain's CDR3 is CASSPGTGEMNTEAFF. The CDR3, as DNA: TGTGCCAGCAGCCCCGGGACAGGTGAGATGAACACTGAAGCTTTCTTT.

The rearrangement uses TRBV19 and TRBJ1-5; weak D call: TRBD1 (5 bases). Germline CDR1 and CDR2: LNHDA and SQIVND (reference sequence). V was pared by 5 bases and J by 4 bases, with 18 bases between. This CDR3 has 16 residues. CDR3 residues: CASSGSQGRRNQPQHF. The CDR3, as DNA: TGTGCCAGTAGTGGATCCCAGGGCAGGAGAAATCAGCCCCAGCATTTT.

V and J are TRBV2 and TRBJ2-5, with 12 bases identical to TRBD2. V gave up 5 bases and J gave up 5 bases; unmatched junction bases: 3. CDR3 length equals 14 residues. Germline-derived CDR1 and CDR2 are SNHLY and FYNNEI. CDR3 sequence: CASSTLAGGETQYF. The CDR3 coding sequence is TGTGCCAGCAGTACGCTAGCGGGAGGGGAGACCCAGTACTTC.

DNA for the CDR3: TGTGCCAGCAGCCAAGCTGACTATGGCTACACCTTC. Its protein is CASSQADYGYTF. This rearrangement joins TRBV3-1 (or the pseudogene TRBV3-2) to TRBJ1-2; no firm D call. This CDR3 contains 12 residues. Germline CDR1 and CDR2: LGHDT and YNNKEL (reference sequence). V lost 1 base, J lost 3 bases, and 3 bases lay in between.

This chain connects TRBV6-1 to TRBJ1-5, with a weak D call TRBD1 (5 bases). CDR3 length: 16 residues. The V gene lost 0 bases and the J gene lost 5 bases, with 14 bases spanning the gap. CDR1 is MNHNS, CDR2 SASEGT, per germline. CDR3 sequence (DNA): TGTGCCAGCAGTGAAGCGCTTCAGGGTTCGCATCAGCCCCAGCATTTT. Translated, it gives CASSEALQGSHQPQHF.

The chain uses TRBV11-2 and TRBJ2-3; D ambiguous. Germline V gene lookup returns CDR1 SGHAT and CDR2 FQNNGV. The length of the CDR3 is 14 residues. The V end was cut by 5 bases, the J end by 0 bases, with 9 bases between. In nucleotides, the CDR3 is TGTGCCAGCAGCCCCAGTGGCAGCACAGATACGCAGTATTTT. Protein product: CASSPSGSTDTQYF.

CDR3 loop: CASNTPSILPRGNPYEQYV. CDR3 nucleotides: TGTGCCAGTAATACCCCTAGTATATTGCCCCGGGGGAACCCCTACGAGCAGTACGTC. V gene TRBV19 combines with J gene TRBJ2-7, with D tentatively TRBD2 (6 bases). Trimming stripped 7 bases from V and 2 bases from J, with 30 bases between. Germline assignment: CDR1 LNHDA and CDR2 SQIVND (reference sequence). The CDR3 sequence is 19 residues long.

This clone was observed a single time. V is TRBV28 and J is TRBJ2-1; D perhaps matches TRBD1 (5 bases). From germline, CDR1 is MDHEN and CDR2 SYDVKM. Trimming cost V 6 bases and J 5 bases, with 14 bases left between them. The CDR3 totals 14 residues. CDR3 DNA: TGTGCCAGCAGGTGGACACGGAACAACAATGAGCAGTTCTTC. Translated, it gives CASRWTRNNNEQFF.

V is TRBV2 and J is TRBJ1-5, with D unclear. CDR3 length: 13 amino acids. The germline V gene encodes CDR1 SNHLY and CDR2 FYNNEI. Trimming removed 4 bases at V and 1 base at J, with 5 bases between. The CDR3 DNA reads TGTGCCAGCAGTGTTGGCAGCAATCAGCCCCAGCATTTT. It codes for CASSVGSNQPQHF.